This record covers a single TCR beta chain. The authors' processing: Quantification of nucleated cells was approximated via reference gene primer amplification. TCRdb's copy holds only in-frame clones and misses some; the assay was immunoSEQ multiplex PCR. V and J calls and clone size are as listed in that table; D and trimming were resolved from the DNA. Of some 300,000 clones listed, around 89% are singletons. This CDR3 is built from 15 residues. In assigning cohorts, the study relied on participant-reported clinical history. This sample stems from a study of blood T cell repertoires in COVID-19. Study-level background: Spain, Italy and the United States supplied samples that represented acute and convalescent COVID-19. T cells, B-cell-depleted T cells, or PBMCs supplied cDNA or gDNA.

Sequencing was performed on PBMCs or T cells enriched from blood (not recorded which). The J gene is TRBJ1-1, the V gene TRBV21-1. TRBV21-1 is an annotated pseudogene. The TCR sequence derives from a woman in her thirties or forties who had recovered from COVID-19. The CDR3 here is CASSPGRTADTEAFF. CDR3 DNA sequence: TGTGCCAGCAGCCCTGGGAGAACGGCGGACACTGAAGCTTTCTTT.